This paragraph covers one T cell receptor (beta chain) sequence. This sample is part of a study of T cells in Graves' hyperthyroidism and ophthalmopathy. Researchers amplified the TCR beta CDR3 regions from RNA transcripts. A first-round RT-PCR of the TCR CDR3 used the HTBI primer set. TCRdb called the multiplex PCR reads again in MiXCR, with one record for every CDR3 protein. The sample has hundreds of thousands of distinct CDR3 sequences; approximately 15% are singletons. This CDR3 is 15 amino acids long. The V and J ends lost 3 bases and 4 bases, in that order; junction bases with no gene match: 6. From germline, CDR1 is SEHNR and CDR2 FQNEAQ (reference sequence).

This sequence originates from a woman younger than 35 with Graves' hyperthyroidism. The chain is built from TRBV7-9 and TRBJ2-1, with TRBD2 matching 7 bases. Sequenced material: blood. The CDR3 loop is CASSFFPSGYNEQFF. The CDR3 DNA reads as TGTGCCAGCAGCTTTTTTCCTAGCGGATACAATGAGCAGTTCTTC.